The rows below give T cell receptor beta chains drawn from one sample of a study of blood T cell repertoires in COVID-19. TCRdb's table, derived via immunoSEQ multiplex PCR, lists solely in-frame clones and lacks some. Of more than 200,000 clones listed, around nine tenths are singletons. Material: peripheral blood. These receptors were obtained from a man aged 25-45 years with active or convalescent COVID-19. Both conserved end residues are part of each CDR3. A D gene is named only where the DNA matches it firmly. Clone size is stated in some rows and not others, as once, few, many or a class when expanded.

NA	TRBD2	TRBV18	TRBJ2-1	TGTGCCAGCTCACCCTCCGGGACTAGCCTCTACAATGAGCAGTTCTTC	CASSPSGTSLYNEQFF
NA	NA	TRBV19	TRBJ1-5	TGTGCCAGTAGTCAGACAGGTAAAGGGCAGCCCCAGCATTTT	CASSQTGKGQPQHF
few	NA	TRBV25-1	TRBJ2-1	TGTGCCAGCAGGGATAGACTGCCCACCCACTCCTACAATGAGCAGTTCTTC	CASRDRLPTHSYNEQFF
NA	TRBD1	TRBV24-1	TRBJ2-2	TGTGCCACCAAACAGGGGGCCAACGGGGAGCTGTTTTTT	CATKQGANGELFF
NA	NA	TRBV6-6	TRBJ1-5	TGTGCCAGCAGTACCCCGGGGGGTTCCCGGCCCCAGCATTTT	CASSTPGGSRPQHF
NA	TRBD2	TRBV4-1	TRBJ2-2	TGCGCCAGCAGCCAAGATAGCAGGGGGCTAGCGGGGGGGCTAGGCACCGGGGAGCTGTTTTTT	CASSQDSRGLAGGLGTGELFF
NA	NA	TRBV4-2	TRBJ2-1	TGTGCCAGCAGCCCCACCGGCTCTCGGGGTGAGCAGTTCTTC	CASSPTGSRGEQFF
NA	NA	TRBV2	TRBJ2-7	TGTGCCAGCAGTGATATCGTAGGGGCCTACGAGCAGTACTTC	CASSDIVGAYEQYF
NA	NA	TRBV3-1/TRBV3-2	TRBJ1-6	TGTGCCAGCAGTTTCTCTAACTATAATTCACCCCTCCACTTT	CASSFSNYNSPLHF
once	NA	TRBV7-6	TRBJ2-1	TGTGCCAGCAGCTTAGTGGATGGGGGCTATAGTGATACCTACAATGAGCAGTTCTTC	CASSLVDGGYSDTYNEQFF
once	NA	TRBV7-2	TRBJ2-3	TGTGCCAGCAGCTTGGGGGGACTCGAATTCACAGATACGCAGTATTTT	CASSLGGLEFTDTQYF
NA	NA	TRBV7-9	TRBJ1-2	TGTGCCAGCAGCTTAAGTCAGGGGAGCAACTATGGCTACACCTTC	CASSLSQGSNYGYTF
NA	NA	TRBV7-2	TRBJ2-1	TGTGCCAGCAGCTTAAGTGCGGCGGTTTCCTACAATGAGCAGTTCTTC	CASSLSAAVSYNEQFF
NA	TRBD2	TRBV4-1	TRBJ2-3	TGCGCCAGCAGCCAAGTGGAGCGGGGAGACACAGATACGCAGTATTTT	CASSQVERGDTDTQYF
NA	NA	TRBV15	TRBJ1-5	TGTGCCACCAGCTCCTACAGATATCAGCCCCAGCATTTT	CATSSYRYQPQHF
NA	NA	TRBV2	TRBJ1-2	TGTGCCAGCAGTGTTACCACAGGGACGGGTGGCTACACCTTC	CASSVTTGTGGYTF
once	TRBD1	TRBV19	TRBJ2-3	TGTGCCAGTAGTCGCTCCGGGACAGGGGGCTTCTTCACAGATACGCAGTATTTT	CASSRSGTGGFFTDTQYF
NA	TRBD1	TRBV5-6	TRBJ1-1	TGTGCCAGCAGCTTAGGGGTTTCGCAGGGGGTCACTGAAGCTTTCTTT	CASSLGVSQGVTEAFF
NA	NA	TRBV7-2	TRBJ2-3	TGTGCCAGCAGCACGCCATCCAGGGTGACGCAGTATTTT	CASSTPSRVTQYF
NA	NA	TRBV6-5	TRBJ1-1	TGTGCCAGCGCCACTGACACAACAGGGAACACTGAAGCTTTCTTT	CASATDTTGNTEAFF
NA	NA	TRBV30	TRBJ1-4	TGTGCCTGGAGTCCGGACAGCCTGGCTGAAAAACTGTTTTTT	CAWSPDSLAEKLFF
NA	TRBD2	TRBV7-9	TRBJ2-1	TGTGCCAGCGGTGGGACTAGCGGGGGGGCTTACAATGAGCAGTTCTTC	CASGGTSGGAYNEQFF
NA	NA	TRBV7-8	TRBJ2-7	TGTGCCAGCAGCTCGAGAACCTACGAGCAGTACTTC	CASSSRTYEQYF
once	NA	TRBV19	TRBJ1-5	TGTGCCAGTAGTACCACCTGGTTGAGACAGACGAATCAGCCCCAGCATTTT	CASSTTWLRQTNQPQHF
NA	NA	TRBV6-2/TRBV6-3	TRBJ1-2	TGTGCCAGCAGTTCCCTCAGCACAGATAACTATGGCTACACCTTC	CASSSLSTDNYGYTF
once	NA	TRBV11-2	TRBJ1-6	TGTGCCAGCAGCTTAGACGGTCCCATGAATTCACCCCTCCACTTT	CASSLDGPMNSPLHF
NA	TRBD1	TRBV18	TRBJ2-7	TGTGCCAGCTCACAAGGGACAGGCGGCTACGAGCAGTACTTC	CASSQGTGGYEQYF
NA	TRBD1	TRBV4-3	TRBJ2-7	TGCGCCAGCAGCCAATCACCCGGCGCCGGGACAGGGAGCTCCTACGAGCAGTACTTC	CASSQSPGAGTGSSYEQYF
once	TRBD1	TRBV5-1	TRBJ2-7	TGCGCCAGCAGAGTCCGGGACAGGGGCTACGAGCAGTACTTC	CASRVRDRGYEQYF
few	TRBD1	TRBV3-1/TRBV3-2	TRBJ1-6	TGTGCCAGCAGCCCCGTGACAGGGATCAATTCACCCCTCCACTTT	CASSPVTGINSPLHF
NA	TRBD1	TRBV30	TRBJ1-5	TGTGCCTGGAATGGACAGGGTGATCAGCCCCAGCATTTT	CAWNGQGDQPQHF
once	NA	TRBV4-3	TRBJ1-5	TGCGCCAGCAGCCCTTCAGGGGACCAGCCCCAGCATTTT	CASSPSGDQPQHF
NA	NA	TRBV2	TRBJ1-1	TGTGCCAGCGGTAGGACTGCTCCTGAAGCTTTCTTT	CASGRTAPEAFF
NA	TRBD1	TRBV20-1	TRBJ1-2	TGCAGTGCTAGTCGCAGCGGGACAGGGTTTTTTTATGGCTACACCTTC	CSASRSGTGFFYGYTF
NA	NA	TRBV10-3	TRBJ2-2	TGTGCCCCCGGCAGAAACGCGGACACCGGGGAGCTGTTTTTT	CAPGRNADTGELFF
NA	NA	TRBV6-5	TRBJ1-6	TGTGCCAGCAGTCCGGTGCGCGGTGGGAATTCACCCCTCCACTTT	CASSPVRGGNSPLHF
NA	TRBD1	TRBV7-9	TRBJ1-4	TGTGCCAGCAGCTTAGAGGAGGGGGCCCAGTGGGAAAAACTGTTTTTT	CASSLEEGAQWEKLFF
NA	NA	TRBV18	TRBJ2-1	TGTGCCAGCTCACCAGCGAGAGGGACAGGTTTGGGAGCGGGGGGCAGCAATGAGCAGTTCTTC	CASSPARGTGLGAGGSNEQFF
few	NA	TRBV4-3	TRBJ1-1	TGCGCCAGCAGCCAGTTCACCGGACAGAACACTGAAGCTTTCTTT	CASSQFTGQNTEAFF
NA	TRBD1	TRBV18	TRBJ1-5	TGTGCCAGCTCACCAAAGGACAGGAGCAATCAGCCCCAGCATTTT	CASSPKDRSNQPQHF
once	NA	TRBV5-6	TRBJ2-7	TGTGCCAGCAGCAGACTCGCCGGGGGCTACGAGCAGTACTTC	CASSRLAGGYEQYF
NA	TRBD1	TRBV7-8	TRBJ2-7	TGTGCCAGCGCGAAAGGGACAGGGTCCTACGAGCAGTACTTC	CASAKGTGSYEQYF
NA	NA	TRBV4-2	TRBJ1-1	TGTGCCAGCAGCCAAGAGGGAGAGGGTGTGACTGAAGCTTTCTTT	CASSQEGEGVTEAFF